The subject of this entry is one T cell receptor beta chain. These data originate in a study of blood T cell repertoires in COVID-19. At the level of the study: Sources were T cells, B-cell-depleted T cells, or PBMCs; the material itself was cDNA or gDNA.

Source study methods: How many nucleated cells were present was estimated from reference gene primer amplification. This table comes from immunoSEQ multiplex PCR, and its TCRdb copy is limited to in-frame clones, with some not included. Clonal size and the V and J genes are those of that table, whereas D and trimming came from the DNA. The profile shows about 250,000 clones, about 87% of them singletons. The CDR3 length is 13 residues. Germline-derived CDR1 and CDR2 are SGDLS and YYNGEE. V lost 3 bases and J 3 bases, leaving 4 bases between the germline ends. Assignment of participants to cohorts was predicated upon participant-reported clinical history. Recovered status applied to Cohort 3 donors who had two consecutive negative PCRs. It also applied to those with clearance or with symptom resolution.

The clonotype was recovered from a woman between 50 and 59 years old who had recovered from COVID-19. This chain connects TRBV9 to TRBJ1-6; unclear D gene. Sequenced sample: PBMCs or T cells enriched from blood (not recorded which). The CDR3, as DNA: TGTGCCAGCAGCGCGTTCTATAATTCACCCCTCCACTTT. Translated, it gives CASSAFYNSPLHF.